This T cell receptor beta chain stems from a study of neurological immune-mediated disorders. Findings and limits, study-wide: No link was found between any clinical or MRI feature and the multiple sclerosis repertoire cluster. No CDR3 amino acid sequences were shared by expanded clones across subjects, suggesting private repertoires in all groups.

Trimming cost V 4 bases and J 4 bases, with 15 bases left between them. This CDR3 region has 15 residues. CDR1 is SGDLS and CDR2 is YYNGEE in the germline V gene. With 10-nucleotide random UMIs included, cDNA was synthesized by 5'RACE. Whenever a sequencing run was performed, it yielded over 190 million TCR-beta sequences from 15-18 subjects. TCRdb itself ran the 5' RACE reads through MiXCR, one entry per CDR3 protein. The sample lists around 55,000 distinct CDR3 sequences, over 3.5% occurring once. This clonotype was detected ten times or more. Its antigen is unidentified. The chain joins TRBV9 to TRBJ2-1; D is unclear. The sequence was obtained from a woman in her 40s with multiple sclerosis. Material for sequencing was CD4+ T cells from blood. The CDR3: CASSPDGNAYNEQFF. The CDR3 bases are TGTGCCAGCAGCCCGGATGGGAACGCTTACAATGAGCAGTTCTTC.